The sequence of this TCR beta chain was determined in a study of cytomegalovirus exposure and HLA in healthy donors. As for the study in general: There were under 140 million unique TCR beta sequences, drawn from roughly 200 million T cells, in an earlier analysis.

Study results and caveats: Segments of the TCR beta V type were, in most cases, productive about 90% or about 30% of the time in an earlier analysis. CMV serostatus was the sole immune exposure data available.

A word on this clone: Its antigen is not known.

Trimming removed 6 bases from V and 6 bases from J, with 14 bases in between. The CDR3 contains 13 residues. Germline V gene sequence: CDR1 MNHEY, CDR2 SMNVEV (reference sequence). The PCR employed 60 Vbeta primers together with 13 Jbeta primers. Only in-frame clones appear in the TCRdb table, and some are missing; sequencing was by immunoSEQ multiplex PCR. The sample has roughly 220,000 clones; approximately 81% are singletons. The rearrangement joins TRBV27 to TRBJ1-2, with a weak D call TRBD1 (6 bases). This clonotype was sampled from a young man in good health and CMV-seronegative. The sequenced sample consisted of PBMCs. CDR3 region: CASRPQGLNGYTF. The CDR3 DNA reads as TGTGCCAGCAGGCCTCAGGGGTTGAATGGCTACACCTTC.